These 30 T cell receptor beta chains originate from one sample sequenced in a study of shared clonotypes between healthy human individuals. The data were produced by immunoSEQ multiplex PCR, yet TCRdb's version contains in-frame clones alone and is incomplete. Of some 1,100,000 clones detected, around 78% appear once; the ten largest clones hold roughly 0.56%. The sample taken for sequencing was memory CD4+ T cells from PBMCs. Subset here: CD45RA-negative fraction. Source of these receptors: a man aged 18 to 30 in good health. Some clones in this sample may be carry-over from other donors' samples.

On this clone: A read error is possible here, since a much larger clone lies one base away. The CDR3 sequence: CASSWMNTEAFF. The CDR3 DNA follows: TGTGCCAGCAGTTGGATGAACACTGAAGCTTTCTTT. The chain is built from TRBV28 and TRBJ1-1; no clear D. CDR1 and CDR2 (germline): MDHEN, SYDVKM. With 4 bases removed from V and 0 bases from J, the gap between germline ends came to 3 bases. The CDR3 length is 12 residues.

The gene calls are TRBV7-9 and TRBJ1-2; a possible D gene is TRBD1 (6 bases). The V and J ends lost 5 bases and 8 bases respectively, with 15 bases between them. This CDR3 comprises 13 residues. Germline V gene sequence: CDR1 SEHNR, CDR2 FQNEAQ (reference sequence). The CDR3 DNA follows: TGTGCCAGCAGCGTAGAGGGGGAAGAAGGCTACACCTTC. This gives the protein CASSVEGEEGYTF. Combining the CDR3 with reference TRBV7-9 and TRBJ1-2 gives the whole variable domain DTGVSQNPRHKITKRGQNVTFRCDPISEHNRLYWYRQTLGQGPEFLTYFQNEAQLEKSRLLSDRFSAERPKGSFSTLEIQRTEQGDSAMYLCASSVEGEEGYTFGSGTRLTVV.

The CDR3 DNA is TGTGCCAGCAGCTTTTCGCAACAGAACACTGAAGCTTTCTTT. Translated, it gives CASSFSQQNTEAFF. The V gene is TRBV7-2, the J gene TRBJ1-1; D not certain. Germline V gene data show CDR1 as SGHTA and CDR2 as FQGNSA. The length of the CDR3 is 14 residues. V was trimmed by 3 bases and J by 1 base, leaving 9 bases between them. The full variable domain, its missing parts supplied by reference TRBV7-2 and TRBJ1-1, is GAGVSQSPSNKVTEKGKDVELRCDPISGHTALYWYRQSLGQGLEFLIYFQGNSAPDKSGLPSDRFSAERTGGSVSTLTIQRTQQEDSAVYLCASSFSQQNTEAFFGQGTRLTVV.

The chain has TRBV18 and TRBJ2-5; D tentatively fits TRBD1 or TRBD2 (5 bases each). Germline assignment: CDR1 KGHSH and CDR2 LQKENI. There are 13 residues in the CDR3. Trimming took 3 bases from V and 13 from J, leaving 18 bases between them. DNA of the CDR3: TGTGCCAGCTCACCCCTAACCGATGGGGGTCCGTACTTC. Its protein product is CASSPLTDGGPYF.

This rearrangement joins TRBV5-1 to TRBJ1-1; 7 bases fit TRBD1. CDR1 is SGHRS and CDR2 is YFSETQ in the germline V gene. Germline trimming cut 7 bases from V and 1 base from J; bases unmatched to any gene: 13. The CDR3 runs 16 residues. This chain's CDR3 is CASSQRGDRPNTEAFF. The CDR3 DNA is TGCGCCAGCTCGCAGAGGGGGGACAGACCGAACACTGAAGCTTTCTTT.

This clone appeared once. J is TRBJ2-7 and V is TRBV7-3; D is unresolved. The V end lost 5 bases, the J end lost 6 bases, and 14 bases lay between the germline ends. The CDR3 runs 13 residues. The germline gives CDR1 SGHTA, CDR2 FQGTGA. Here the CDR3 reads CASSPHLRSEQYF. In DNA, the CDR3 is TGTGCCAGCAGCCCACACCTCCGATCCGAGCAGTACTTC.

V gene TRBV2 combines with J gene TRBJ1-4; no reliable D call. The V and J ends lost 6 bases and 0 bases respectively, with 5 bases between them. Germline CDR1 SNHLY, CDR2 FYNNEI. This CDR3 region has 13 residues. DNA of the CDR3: TGTGCCAGCAGACCCTCAACTAATGAAAAACTGTTTTTT. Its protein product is CASRPSTNEKLFF.

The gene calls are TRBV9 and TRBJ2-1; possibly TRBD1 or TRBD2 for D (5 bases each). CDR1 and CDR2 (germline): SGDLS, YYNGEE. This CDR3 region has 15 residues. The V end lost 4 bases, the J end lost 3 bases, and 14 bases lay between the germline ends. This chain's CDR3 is CASSSAGTLYNEQFF. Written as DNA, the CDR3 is TGTGCCAGCAGCTCCGCCGGGACCCTCTACAATGAGCAGTTCTTC.

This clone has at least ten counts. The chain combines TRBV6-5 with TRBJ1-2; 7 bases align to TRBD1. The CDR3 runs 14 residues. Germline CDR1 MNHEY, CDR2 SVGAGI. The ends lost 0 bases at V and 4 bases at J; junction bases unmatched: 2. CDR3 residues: CASSYSQGVYGYTF. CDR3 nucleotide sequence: TGTGCCAGCAGTTACTCGCAGGGGGTCTATGGCTACACCTTC.

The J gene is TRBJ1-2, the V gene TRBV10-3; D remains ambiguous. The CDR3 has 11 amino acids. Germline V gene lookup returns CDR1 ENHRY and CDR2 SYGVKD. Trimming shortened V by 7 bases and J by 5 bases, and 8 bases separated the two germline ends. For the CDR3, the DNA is TGTGCCATCATGGCGGATTATGGCTACACCTTC. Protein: CAIMADYGYTF.

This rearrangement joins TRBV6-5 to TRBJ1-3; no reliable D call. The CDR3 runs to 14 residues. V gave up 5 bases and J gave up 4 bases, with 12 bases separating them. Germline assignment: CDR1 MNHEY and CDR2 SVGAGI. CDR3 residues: CASSRTYQGNTIYF. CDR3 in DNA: TGTGCCAGCAGTCGGACGTACCAAGGAAACACCATATATTTT.

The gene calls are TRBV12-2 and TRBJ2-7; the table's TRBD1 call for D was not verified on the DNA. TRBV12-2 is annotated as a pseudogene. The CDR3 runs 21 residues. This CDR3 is CASRLAVHPRDDRELSYEQYF. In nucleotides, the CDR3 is TGTGCAAGTCGCTTAGCGGTCCACCCCCGCGACGACAGGGAGCTCTCCTACGAGCAGTACTTC.

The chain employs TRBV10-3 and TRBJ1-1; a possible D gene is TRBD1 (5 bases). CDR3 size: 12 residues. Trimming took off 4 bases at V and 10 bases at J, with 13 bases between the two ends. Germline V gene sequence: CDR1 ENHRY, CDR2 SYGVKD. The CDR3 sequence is CAISGDGGGAFF. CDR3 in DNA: TGTGCCATCAGTGGGGACGGTGGGGGAGCTTTCTTT.

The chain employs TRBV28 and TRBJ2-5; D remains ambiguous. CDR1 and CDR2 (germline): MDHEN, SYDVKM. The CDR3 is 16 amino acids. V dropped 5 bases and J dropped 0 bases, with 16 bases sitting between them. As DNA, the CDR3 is TGTGCCAGCAGTACATATTCTGCGGTGTACCAAGAGACCCAGTACTTC. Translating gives CASSTYSAVYQETQYF. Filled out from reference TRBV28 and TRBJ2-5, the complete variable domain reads DVKVTQSSRYLVKRTGEKVFLECVQDMDHENMFWYRQDPGLGLRLIYFSYDVKMKEKGDIPEGYSVSREKKERFSLILESASTNQTSMYLCASSTYSAVYQETQYFGPGTRLLVL.

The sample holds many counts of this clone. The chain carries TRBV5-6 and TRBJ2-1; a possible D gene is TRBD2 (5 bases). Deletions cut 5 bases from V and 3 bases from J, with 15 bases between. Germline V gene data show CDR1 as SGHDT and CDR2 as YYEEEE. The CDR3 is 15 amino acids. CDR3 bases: TGTGCCAGCAGACCATTGGACTCCCTCTACAATGAGCAGTTCTTC. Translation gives CASRPLDSLYNEQFF.

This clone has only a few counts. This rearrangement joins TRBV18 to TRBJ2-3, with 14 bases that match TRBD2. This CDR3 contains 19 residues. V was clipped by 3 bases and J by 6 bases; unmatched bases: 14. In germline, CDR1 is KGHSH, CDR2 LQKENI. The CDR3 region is CASSPLGTGTSGRSDTQYF. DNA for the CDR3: TGTGCCAGCTCACCTCTGGGTACCGGGACTAGCGGGAGAAGCGATACGCAGTATTTT.

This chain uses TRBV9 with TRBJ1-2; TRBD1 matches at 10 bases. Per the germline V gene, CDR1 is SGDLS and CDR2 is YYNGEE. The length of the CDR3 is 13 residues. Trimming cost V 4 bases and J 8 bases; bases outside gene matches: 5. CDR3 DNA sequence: TGTGCCAGCAGCCTGGACAGGGGGGGAGGCTACACCTTC. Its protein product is CASSLDRGGGYTF.

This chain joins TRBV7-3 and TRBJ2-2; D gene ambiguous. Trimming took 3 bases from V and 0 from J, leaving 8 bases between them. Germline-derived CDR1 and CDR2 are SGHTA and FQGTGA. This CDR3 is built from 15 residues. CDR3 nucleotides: TGTGCCAGCAGCTTGAGCAGCGCGAACACCGGGGAGCTGTTTTTT. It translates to CASSLSSANTGELFF.

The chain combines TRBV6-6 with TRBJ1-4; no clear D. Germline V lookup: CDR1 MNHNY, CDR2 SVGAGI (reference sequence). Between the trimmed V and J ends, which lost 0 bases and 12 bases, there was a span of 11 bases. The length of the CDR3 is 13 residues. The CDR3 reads CASSYSDGVELFF. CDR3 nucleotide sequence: TGTGCCAGCAGTTACTCGGACGGCGTAGAACTGTTTTTT.

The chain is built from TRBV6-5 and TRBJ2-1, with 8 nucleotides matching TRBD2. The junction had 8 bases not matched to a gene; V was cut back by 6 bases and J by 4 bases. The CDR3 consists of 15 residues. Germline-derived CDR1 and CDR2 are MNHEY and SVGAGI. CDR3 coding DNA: TGTGCCAGCAGGACCGGGACTAGACGGTACAATGAGCAGTTCTTC. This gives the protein CASRTGTRRYNEQFF.

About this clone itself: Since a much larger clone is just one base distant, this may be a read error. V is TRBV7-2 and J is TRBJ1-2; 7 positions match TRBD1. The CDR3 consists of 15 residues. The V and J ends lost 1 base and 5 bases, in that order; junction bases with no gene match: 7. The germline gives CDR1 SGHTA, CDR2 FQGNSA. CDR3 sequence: CASSLGTDRRYGYTF. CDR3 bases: TGTGCCAGCAGCTTAGGCACGGACAGGAGATATGGCTACACCTTC.

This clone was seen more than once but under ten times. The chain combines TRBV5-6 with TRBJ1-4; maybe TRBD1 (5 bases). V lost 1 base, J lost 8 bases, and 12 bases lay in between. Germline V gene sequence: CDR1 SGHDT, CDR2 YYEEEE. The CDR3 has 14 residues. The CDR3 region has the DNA TGTGCCAGCAGCTTGTTTGCAGGGCCGGAAAAACTGTTTTTT. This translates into CASSLFAGPEKLFF.

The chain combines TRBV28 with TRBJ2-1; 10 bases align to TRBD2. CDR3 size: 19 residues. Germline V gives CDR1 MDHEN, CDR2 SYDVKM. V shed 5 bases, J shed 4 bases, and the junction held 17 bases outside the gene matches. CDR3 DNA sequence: TGTGCCAGCAGTAACCACCCTGGCGTAGCGGGAGGCTCATACAATGAGCAGTTCTTC. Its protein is CASSNHPGVAGGSYNEQFF.

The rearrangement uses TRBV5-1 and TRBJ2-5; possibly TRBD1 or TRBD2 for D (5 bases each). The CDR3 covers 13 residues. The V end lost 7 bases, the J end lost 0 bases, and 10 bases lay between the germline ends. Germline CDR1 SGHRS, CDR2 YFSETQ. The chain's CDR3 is CASARGYQETQYF. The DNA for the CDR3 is TGCGCCAGCGCTCGGGGCTACCAAGAGACCCAGTACTTC.

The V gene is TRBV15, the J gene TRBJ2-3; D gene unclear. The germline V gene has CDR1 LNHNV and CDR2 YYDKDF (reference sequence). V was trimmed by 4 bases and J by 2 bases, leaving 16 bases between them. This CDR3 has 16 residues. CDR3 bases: TGTGCCACCAGCATTCGGCTCGTACACTTCACAGATACGCAGTATTTT. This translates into CATSIRLVHFTDTQYF.

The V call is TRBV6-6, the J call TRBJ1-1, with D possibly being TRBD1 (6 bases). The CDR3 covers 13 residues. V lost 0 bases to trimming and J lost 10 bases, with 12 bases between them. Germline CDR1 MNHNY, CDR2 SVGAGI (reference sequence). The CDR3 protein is CASSYSQGTTAFF. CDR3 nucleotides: TGTGCCAGCAGTTACTCACAGGGAACTACAGCTTTCTTT.

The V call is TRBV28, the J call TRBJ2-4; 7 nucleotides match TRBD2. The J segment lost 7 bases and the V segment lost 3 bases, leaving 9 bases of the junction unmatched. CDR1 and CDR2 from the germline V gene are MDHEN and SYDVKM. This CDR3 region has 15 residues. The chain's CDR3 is CASSFGRGRANIQYF. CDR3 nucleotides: TGTGCCAGCAGTTTTGGGAGGGGCAGGGCTAACATTCAGTACTTC.

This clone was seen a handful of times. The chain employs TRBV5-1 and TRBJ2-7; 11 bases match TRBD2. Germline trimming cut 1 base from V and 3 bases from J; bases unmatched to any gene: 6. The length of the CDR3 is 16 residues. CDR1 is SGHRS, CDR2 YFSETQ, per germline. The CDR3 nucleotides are TGCGCCAGCAGCTTGAATAGCGGGAGGGGAGGCTACGAGCAGTACTTC. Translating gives CASSLNSGRGGYEQYF.

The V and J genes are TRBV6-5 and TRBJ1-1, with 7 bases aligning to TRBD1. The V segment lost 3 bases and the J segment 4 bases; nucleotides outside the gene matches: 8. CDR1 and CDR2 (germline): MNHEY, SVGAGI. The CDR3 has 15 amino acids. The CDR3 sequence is CASSYNQGGVTEAFF. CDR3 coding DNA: TGTGCCAGCAGTTATAACCAGGGGGGCGTCACTGAAGCTTTCTTT.

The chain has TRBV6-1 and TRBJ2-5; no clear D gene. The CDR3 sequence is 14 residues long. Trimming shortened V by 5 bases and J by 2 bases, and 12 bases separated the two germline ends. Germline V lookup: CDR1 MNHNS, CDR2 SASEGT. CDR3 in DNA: TGTGCCAGCAGTCATAGGCGCGCTCAAGAGACCCAGTACTTC. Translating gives CASSHRRAQETQYF.